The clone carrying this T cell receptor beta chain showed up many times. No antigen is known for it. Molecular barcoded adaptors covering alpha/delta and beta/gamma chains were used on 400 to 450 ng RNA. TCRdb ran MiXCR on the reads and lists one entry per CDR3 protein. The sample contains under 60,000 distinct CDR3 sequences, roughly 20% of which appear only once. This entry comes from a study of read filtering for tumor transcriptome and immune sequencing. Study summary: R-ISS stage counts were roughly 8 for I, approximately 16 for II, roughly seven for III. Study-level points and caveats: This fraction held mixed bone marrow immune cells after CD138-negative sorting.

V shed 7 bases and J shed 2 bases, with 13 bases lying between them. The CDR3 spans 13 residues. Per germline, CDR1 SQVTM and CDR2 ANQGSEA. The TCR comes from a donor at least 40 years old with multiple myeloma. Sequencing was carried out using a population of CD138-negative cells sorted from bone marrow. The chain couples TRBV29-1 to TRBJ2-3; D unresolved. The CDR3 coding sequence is TGCAGCGCCCGCCCAGGCGACACAGATACGCAGTATTTT. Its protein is CSARPGDTDTQYF.